Listed below are T cell receptor beta chains from one sample, sequenced in a study of blood T cells in healthy people across ages. TCRdb used MiXCR to reprocess the 5' RACE reads, holding one entry per CDR3 protein. The sample has over 1,500,000 distinct CDR3 sequences; about 39% are singletons. The sample comprised blood. The receptors stem from a human donor in good health. The conserved cysteine and the conserved F or W are not part of the CDR3 here. The order of the fields is J gene, V gene, CDR3 protein.

TRBJ2-1 TRBV20-1 SARPGSNPNEQF
TRBJ1-4 TRBV13 ASSFNRGGGNEKLF
TRBJ1-2 TRBV7-2 ASSLGGPGYGYT
TRBJ2-1 TRBV18 ASSPTGNNEQF
TRBJ2-1 TRBV2 ASKGQGVGEQF
TRBJ2-3 TRBV9 ASSVAYNTDTQY
TRBJ1-2 TRBV12-3/TRBV12-4 ASSLAWGANYGYT
TRBJ2-7 TRBV29-1 GVDREGTYEQY
TRBJ2-7 TRBV7-9 ASSSPFDHEQY
TRBJ2-1 TRBV6-9 ASILPDEQF
TRBJ2-1 TRBV29-1 SVVLGGYNEQF
TRBJ2-2 TRBV2 ASSEIFAQGELF
TRBJ2-7 TRBV7-2 ASSLVVEQY
TRBJ1-2 TRBV5-1 ASSLGGTIANYGHT
TRBJ2-5 TRBV15 ATRTSGQETQY
TRBJ2-3 TRBV7-3 ASSSMPGTDTQY
TRBJ2-1 TRBV28 ASSLSSYNEQF
TRBJ2-7 TRBV5-1 ASSFGEREQY
TRBJ2-1 TRBV7-3 ASSLKWTGGPDPYNEQF
TRBJ1-2 TRBV7-8 ASSLGGQRTYGYT
TRBJ2-1 TRBV20-1 SAVRSYEQF
TRBJ2-7 TRBV27 ASSTGTSGGAEEQY
TRBJ1-4 TRBV7-2 ASSFQGLVEKLF
TRBJ2-1 TRBV12-3/TRBV12-4 ASIRDSDRSYNEQF
TRBJ1-1 TRBV7-2 ASSIRPDRVREAF
TRBJ1-2 TRBV12-3/TRBV12-4 ASSLRGLRHGYT
TRBJ2-4 TRBV20-1 SATVPGQVQY
- TRBV7-6 ASSLPPGQNYGEQY
TRBJ2-5 TRBV7-2 ASSLGFLAGGSETQY
TRBJ2-5 TRBV7-2 ASSSSPGGNQETQY
TRBJ2-7 TRBV3-1 ASSQGVYSYEQY
TRBJ1-2 TRBV6-2/TRBV6-3 ASSYGTGPNYGYT
TRBJ1-1 TRBV10-3 AISEAGGVTEAF
TRBJ2-3 TRBV6-1 ASSPLLADTQY
TRBJ2-2 TRBV6-1 ASRTDPTGELF
TRBJ1-4 TRBV12-3/TRBV12-4 ASSLNSATNEKLF
TRBJ1-1 TRBV7-2 ASSHLQGRTEAF
TRBJ2-2 TRBV5-1 ASSLVRDSTGELF
TRBJ2-3 TRBV29-1 SVEPWTSGARGTDTQY
TRBJ2-1 TRBV20-1 SARELGGNEQF
TRBJ2-5 TRBV2 ASSEAPGIQETQY
TRBJ2-5 TRBV7-2 ASTPETIQETQY
TRBJ2-3 TRBV12-5 ASGLVHLGGGGDTDTQY
TRBJ2-5 TRBV5-5 ASSLIPPRRTGTGSFFETQY
TRBJ2-7 TRBV27 ASSLSASQSSYEQY
TRBJ1-6 TRBV7-2 ACEDQGLSNSPLH
TRBJ1-5 TRBV12-3/TRBV12-4 ASSPNGVPQH
TRBJ1-2 TRBV7-9 ASSSPTRAPYGYT
TRBJ2-7 TRBV7-3 ASSLRGGNTYEQY
TRBJ2-1 TRBV9 ASSVRGEPYNEQF
TRBJ2-3 TRBV3-1 ASSQSTRGTQY
TRBJ1-1 TRBV12-3/TRBV12-4 ASKKNRETEAF
TRBJ2-2 TRBV7-2 ASSLARTGGGPGELF
TRBJ2-1 TRBV2 ASTDPGQEQF
TRBJ1-1 TRBV5-1 ASSWTTNTEAF
TRBJ1-2 TRBV29-1 SDWTGAYGYT
TRBJ1-1 TRBV10-3 AISERMSDYTEAF
TRBJ2-7 TRBV4-3 ASSRDRGSSIPYEQY
TRBJ2-3 TRBV12-3/TRBV12-4 ASSPLGTQY